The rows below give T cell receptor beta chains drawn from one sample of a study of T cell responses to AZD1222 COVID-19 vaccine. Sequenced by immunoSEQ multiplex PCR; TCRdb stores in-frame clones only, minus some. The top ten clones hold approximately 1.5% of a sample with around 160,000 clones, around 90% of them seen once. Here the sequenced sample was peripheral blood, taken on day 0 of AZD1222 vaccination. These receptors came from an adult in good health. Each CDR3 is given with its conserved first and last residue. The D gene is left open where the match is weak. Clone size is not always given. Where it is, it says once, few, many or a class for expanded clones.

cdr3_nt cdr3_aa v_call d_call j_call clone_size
TGTGCCAGCAGCGTAGGTAGGGGTCGGTCCACTGAAGCTTTCTTT CASSVGRGRSTEAFF TRBV9 NA TRBJ1-1 NA
TGTGCCAGCAGCTCAACAGGGGGCGGAATATTATTGAATGAGCAGTTCTTC CASSSTGGGILLNEQFF TRBV5-4 TRBD1 TRBJ2-1 NA
TGTGCCACCTCCCATTGGCAGGTTACTGGAAACACCATATATTTT CATSHWQVTGNTIYF TRBV28 NA TRBJ1-3 NA
TGTGCCAGCAGTGAATATATCGGACGCACGGCAGATACGCAGTATTTT CASSEYIGRTADTQYF TRBV25-1 NA TRBJ2-3 NA
TGTGCCAGCAGCTTACCTACCAACCGTCCAGGGGGCTACGAGCAGTACTTC CASSLPTNRPGGYEQYF TRBV5-8 TRBD1 TRBJ2-7 NA
TGTGCCAGCAGCCAAAAGGATACCAGGTTTGACAAAAACATTCAGTACTTC CASSQKDTRFDKNIQYF TRBV14 NA TRBJ2-4 NA
TGTGCCAGCAGTACTAACCCCGGGAGCTACGAGCAGTACTTC CASSTNPGSYEQYF TRBV6-6 NA TRBJ2-7 NA
TGTGCCAGCAGCTTAGGAGGTGTGGGGGCAGACACCATATATTTT CASSLGGVGADTIYF TRBV7-2 NA TRBJ1-3 NA
TGTGCCAGCAGCCGGGGGGGGAGAGGCTCCTACGAGCAGTACTTC CASSRGGRGSYEQYF TRBV11-2 TRBD2 TRBJ2-7 once
TGTGCCAGCAGCCAGGACAGGGGGCGGTACTATGGCTACACCTTC CASSQDRGRYYGYTF TRBV7-9 TRBD1 TRBJ1-2 NA
TGTGCCAGCAGTGAACGGGATAGCAATCAGCCCCAGCATTTT CASSERDSNQPQHF TRBV6-1 NA TRBJ1-5 once
TGTGCCAGCAGCTATCAGCCGACGGCGAACACCGGGGAGCTGTTTTTT CASSYQPTANTGELFF TRBV5-6 NA TRBJ2-2 NA
TGCGCCAGCAGCCAAGATTCCTCCGGGGGGGGTGAGCAGTTCTTC CASSQDSSGGGEQFF TRBV4-3 TRBD2 TRBJ2-1 NA
TGTGCCAGCAGCTTACAGCTTGGGGAAAAACTGTTTTTT CASSLQLGEKLFF TRBV11-3 NA TRBJ1-4 few
TGTGCCAGTAGTAATACGGGACATAGAAGTCAGCCCCAGCATTTT CASSNTGHRSQPQHF TRBV19 NA TRBJ1-5 NA
TGTGCCAGCAGGGCGGACAGGTACTACGAGCAGTACTTC CASRADRYYEQYF TRBV6-5 TRBD1 TRBJ2-7 once
TGTGCCACCAGTGACCGTGGGGAGAAACCCCCGCCGGGCGAGCAGTACTTC CATSDRGEKPPPGEQYF TRBV24-1 NA TRBJ2-7 NA
TGCAGCGTTGTGGGGGGGCCATTAGCTTTCTTT CSVVGGPLAFF TRBV29-1 NA TRBJ1-1 NA
TGTGCCAGCAGAGGGACTAGCGGGAGGCACAATGAGCAGTTCTTC CASRGTSGRHNEQFF TRBV2 TRBD2 TRBJ2-1 NA
TGCAGCGTTGCAGCGCCCCGGGCGGGGGCTAACACCGGGGAGCTGTTTTTT CSVAAPRAGANTGELFF TRBV29-1 NA TRBJ2-2 NA
TGTGCCAGCAGTCCAGGGGGAAATGGCTACACCTTC CASSPGGNGYTF TRBV6-5 TRBD1 TRBJ1-2 few
TGTGCCAGCAGCCAAGAGGGAGGCCAGCCCCAGCATTTT CASSQEGGQPQHF TRBV14 NA TRBJ1-5 NA
TGTGCCTGGAGTGGGGACAGGGGGTCGGTTGGCTACACCTTC CAWSGDRGSVGYTF TRBV30 TRBD1 TRBJ1-2 NA
TGTGCCAGCAAGGTACCGGGGCCCATTGAAGCTTTCTTT CASKVPGPIEAFF TRBV6-5 NA TRBJ1-1 NA
TGTGCCAGCAGTTTATCCGCGGGGGGCAGCTACGAGCAGTACTTC CASSLSAGGSYEQYF TRBV27 TRBD2 TRBJ2-7 NA
TGTGCCAGCAGTGAAGAGGTAGGGCAGGGATACCAGCCCCAGCATTTT CASSEEVGQGYQPQHF TRBV6-1 NA TRBJ1-5 NA
TGCGCCAGCAGCTCCACAGCGTTCTCTGGAAACACCATATATTTT CASSSTAFSGNTIYF TRBV5-1 NA TRBJ1-3 NA
TGCGCCAGCAGCGAGGGGACAGGGTTTTACGAGCAGTACTTC CASSEGTGFYEQYF TRBV5-1 TRBD1 TRBJ2-7 NA
TGTGCCAGCAGCAATCAGCGGATAGGCGCAGAGACCCAGTACTTC CASSNQRIGAETQYF TRBV11-2 NA TRBJ2-5 NA
TGTGCCAGCAGCCACCCCCGGCAGACTGCGGAAAAACTGTTTTTT CASSHPRQTAEKLFF TRBV28 NA TRBJ1-4 NA
TGTGCCAGCAGTTTAGGCGGGATCAGTAATGAAAAACTGTTTTTT CASSLGGISNEKLFF TRBV28 NA TRBJ1-4 NA
TGTGCCGGAGGGAGGGACGGAGGCTACACCTTC CAGGRDGGYTF TRBV19 NA TRBJ1-2 NA
TGCGCCAGCAGCCAAGAAACTAGAGGGTCCGATACGCAGTATTTT CASSQETRGSDTQYF TRBV4-3 NA TRBJ2-3 NA
TGTGCCAGCAGCTTAATAGAGACCCAGTACTTC CASSLIETQYF TRBV7-9 NA TRBJ2-5 NA
TGTGCCAGCAGTCCCATTCCGACAGGGGAGAACACTGAAGCTTTCTTT CASSPIPTGENTEAFF TRBV27 TRBD1 TRBJ1-1 NA
TGTGCCAGCAGCAGGGGACAGGATTACTCCTACGAGCAGTACTTC CASSRGQDYSYEQYF TRBV21-1 NA TRBJ2-7 NA
TGTGCCAGCAGCCTCAGGGGCATGGGTAACACTGAAGCTTTCTTT CASSLRGMGNTEAFF TRBV3-1/TRBV3-2 NA TRBJ1-1 NA
TGTGCCAGCAGCCAAGTGTCTTCTGAAGCTTTCTTT CASSQVSSEAFF TRBV14 NA TRBJ1-1 NA
TGTGCCAGACCCGGGACAGGGAGTAGGGATACGCAGTATTTT CARPGTGSRDTQYF TRBV27 TRBD1 TRBJ2-3 NA
TGTGCCAGCAGTTACTCGGGTCCCGGGGAGCTGTTTTTT CASSYSGPGELFF TRBV6-5 NA TRBJ2-2 NA
TGTGCCGGTGGGGAATTTCGGGGTAACGAGCAGTACTTC CAGGEFRGNEQYF TRBV6-5 NA TRBJ2-7 NA
TGCGCCAGCAGGCAGGGGGGTAGCAATCAGCCCCAGCATTTT CASRQGGSNQPQHF TRBV10-2 TRBD1 TRBJ1-5 NA
TGTGCCAGCAGTACCCGGGGCGGAGCTTCCTACAATGAGCAGTTCTTC CASSTRGGASYNEQFF TRBV2 NA TRBJ2-1 NA
TGTGCCAGCAGTTACGGCGGTCAACCGGGGGCAGATACGCAGTATTTT CASSYGGQPGADTQYF TRBV6-5 NA TRBJ2-3 NA
TGTGCCAGCAGCTCTAGCGGGAGGGGGGCCAATGAGCAGTTCTTC CASSSSGRGANEQFF TRBV7-9 TRBD2 TRBJ2-1 NA
TGTGCCAGCAGTTACTCGATCCCGGACAGTCCCACTGAAGCTTTCTTT CASSYSIPDSPTEAFF TRBV6-5 NA TRBJ1-1 once
TGTGCCAGTCTCCCGACCCGTTACGAGCAGTACTTC CASLPTRYEQYF TRBV19 NA TRBJ2-7 NA
TGTGCCAGCAGCCCGACCTATGGCTACACCTTC CASSPTYGYTF TRBV7-2 NA TRBJ1-2 NA
TGTGCCAGCAGCGGGACAGGGTATGGCTACACCTTC CASSGTGYGYTF TRBV9 TRBD1 TRBJ1-2 NA
TGCGCCAGCAGCTCAGATGGGACCACAGGAGTGATCTTC CASSSDGTTGVIF TRBV5-1 NA TRBJ2-1 NA
TGTGCCAGTACCCCGGGACAGTATGGCTACACCTTC CASTPGQYGYTF TRBV19 TRBD1 TRBJ1-2 once
TGTGCCAGCAGCTTGGCAGAAGGCGGGAACTATGGCTACACCTTC CASSLAEGGNYGYTF TRBV5-5 NA TRBJ1-2 NA
TGTGCCACCAGCAGGGGACTAGCGGGAGGGCCAATCCGAGAGCAGTTCTTC CATSRGLAGGPIREQFF TRBV15 TRBD2 TRBJ2-1 NA